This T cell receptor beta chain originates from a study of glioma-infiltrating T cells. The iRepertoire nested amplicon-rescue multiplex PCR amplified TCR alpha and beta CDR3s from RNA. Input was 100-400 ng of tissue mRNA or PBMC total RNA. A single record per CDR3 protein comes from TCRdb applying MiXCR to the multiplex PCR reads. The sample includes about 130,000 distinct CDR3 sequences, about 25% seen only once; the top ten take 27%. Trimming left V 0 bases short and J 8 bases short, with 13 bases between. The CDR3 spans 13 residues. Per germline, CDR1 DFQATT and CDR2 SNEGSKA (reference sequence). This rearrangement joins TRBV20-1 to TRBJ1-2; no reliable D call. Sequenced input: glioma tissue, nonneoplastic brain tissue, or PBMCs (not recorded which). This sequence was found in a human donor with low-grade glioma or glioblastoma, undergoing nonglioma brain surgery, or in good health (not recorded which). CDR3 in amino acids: CSARDPTAAGYTF. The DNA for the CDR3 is TGCAGTGCTAGAGATCCCACCGCCGCAGGCTACACCTTC.